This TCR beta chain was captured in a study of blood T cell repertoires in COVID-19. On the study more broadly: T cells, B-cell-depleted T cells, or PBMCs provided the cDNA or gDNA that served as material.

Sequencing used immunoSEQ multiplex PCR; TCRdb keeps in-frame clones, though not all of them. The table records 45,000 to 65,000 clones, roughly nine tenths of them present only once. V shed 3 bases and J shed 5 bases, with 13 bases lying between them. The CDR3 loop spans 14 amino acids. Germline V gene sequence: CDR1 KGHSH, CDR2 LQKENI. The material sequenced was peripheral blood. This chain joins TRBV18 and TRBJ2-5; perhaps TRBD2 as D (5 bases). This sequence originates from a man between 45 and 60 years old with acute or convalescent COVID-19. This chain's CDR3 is CASSPTRGGETQYF. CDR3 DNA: TGTGCCAGCTCACCTACTAGAGGCGGTGAGACCCAGTACTTC. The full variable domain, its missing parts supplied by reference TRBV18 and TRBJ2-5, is NAGVMQNPRHLVRRRGQEARLRCSPMKGHSHVYWYRQLPEEGLKFMVYLQKENIIDESGMPKERFSAEFPKEGPSILRIQQVVRGDSAAYFCASSPTRGGETQYFGPGTRLLVL.